The source of this T cell receptor beta chain is a study of cytotoxic CD8 clonotypes in ibrutinib-treated CLL. As for the study in general: Sequencing produced an average of 255,043 productive templates and tens of thousands of productive rearrangements per sample. General study results and limits: At progression, clonality fell back toward baseline after rising at ibrutinib response.

Concerning this clone: The antigen is not known.

Sequenced by immunoSEQ multiplex PCR; TCRdb stores in-frame clones only, minus some. Of a few thousand clones listed, around two thirds are singletons. Extraction of approximately 2 micrograms of genomic DNA from cryopreserved PBMCs supplied material for TCR beta libraries. The source is a human donor with chronic lymphocytic leukemia. Sequenced here: PBMCs, sampled before ibrutinib treatment.

The CDR3 region has the DNA TGCGCCAGCAGCTTGGCTGGGGGGGACTACGAGCAGTACTTC. Its translation is CASSLAGGDYEQYF. This chain connects TRBV5-1 to TRBJ2-7; 7 positions agree with TRBD2. The CDR3 consists of 14 residues. The germline gives CDR1 SGHRS, CDR2 YFSETQ. The trim removed 0 bases at V and 3 bases at J, leaving 3 bases unmatched.